The TCR beta chain under discussion was sequenced for a study of shared clonotypes between healthy human individuals. General study points: Naive subsets typically showed greater estimated richness than memory subsets. Roughly 5% of naive CD4 clonotypes were common to a few donors.

The repertoire was sequenced with immunoSEQ multiplex PCR; TCRdb's copy has only in-frame clones and lacks some. This table has hundreds of thousands of clones, over 90% appearing once. In regard to this clone: What it binds is unknown. Distinct nucleotide sequences in the sample also encode this CDR3.

CDR3 length: 13 amino acids. Germline V gene sequence: CDR1 MNHEY, CDR2 SMNVEV (reference sequence). V was shortened by 2 bases and J by 5 bases, with 9 bases between the two germline ends. CD45RO-negative CD8 cells positively selected for CCR7 made up the naive population, which excluded terminally differentiated effector memory CD45RA+ cells. Sequences were obtained from naive CD8+ T cells sorted from blood. This TCR was recovered from a man younger than 45 in good health. V is TRBV27 and J is TRBJ1-1; tentative D call: TRBD1 (5 bases). DNA for the CDR3: TGTGCCAGCAGTTTAGGGGGGGGGACTGAAGCTTTCTTT. The encoded protein is CASSLGGGTEAFF.